Shown below are 28 T cell receptor beta chains from a single sample sequenced in a study of cytotoxic CD8 clonotypes in ibrutinib-treated CLL. Some clones are missing from TCRdb's copy, which holds only in-frame ones; the method was immunoSEQ multiplex PCR. The table records approximately 330,000 clones, approximately 80% of them present only once. The sequenced sample was PBMCs, obtained before ibrutinib treatment. Receptors originate from a human donor with chronic lymphocytic leukemia.

V and J are TRBV2 and TRBJ2-7, with D perhaps TRBD1 (5 bases). The germline CDR1 and CDR2 sequences are SNHLY and FYNNEI. The length of the CDR3 is 12 residues. Trimming stripped 7 bases from V and 2 bases from J, with 9 bases between. The CDR3 coding sequence is TGTGCCAGCACCAGGGTAACCTACGAGCAGTACTTC. Amino acids: CASTRVTYEQYF.

The chain is built from TRBV7-9 and TRBJ2-5, with D unresolved. CDR1 and CDR2 (germline): SEHNR, FQNEAQ (reference sequence). There are 15 residues in the CDR3. The V and J ends lost 5 bases and 2 bases respectively, with 15 bases between them. The CDR3 DNA reads as TGTGCCAGCAGCCGTCCGACTGGAGCGCAAGAGACCCAGTACTTC. Amino acid sequence: CASSRPTGAQETQYF.

V gene TRBV4-1 combines with J gene TRBJ2-7, with TRBD1 identical over 7 bases. V dropped 0 bases and J dropped 3; count of bases not matched to a gene: 5. This CDR3 comprises 15 residues. Germline assignment: CDR1 MGHRA and CDR2 YSYEKL. This CDR3 reads CASSQDRQGFYEQYF. In nucleotides, the CDR3 is TGCGCCAGCAGCCAAGATAGACAGGGTTTCTACGAGCAGTACTTC.

The rearrangement uses TRBV7-2 and TRBJ2-3, with 8 nucleotides matching TRBD2. The V gene end was trimmed by 5 bases and the J gene end by 3 bases; junction bases not matched to a gene: 10. The CDR3 has 16 residues. Germline loops: CDR1 SGHTA, CDR2 FQGNSA. CDR3 protein: CASSTVTAGATDTQYF. The CDR3 DNA reads as TGTGCCAGCAGCACTGTCACAGCGGGAGCGACAGATACGCAGTATTTT.

This chain links TRBV5-1 with TRBJ2-7; 7 positions agree with TRBD1. Per germline, CDR1 SGHRS and CDR2 YFSETQ. V shed 5 bases, J shed 5 bases, and the junction held 10 bases outside the gene matches. The CDR3 extends over 14 amino acids. As DNA, the CDR3 is TGCGCCAGCAGATTCGGACAGGATCCGGACGAGCAGTACTTC. This gives the protein CASRFGQDPDEQYF.

The V and J genes are TRBV25-1 and TRBJ2-1; TRBD2 aligns across 7 bases. The germline CDR1 and CDR2 sequences are MGHDK and SYGVNS. The junction had 2 bases not matched to a gene; V was cut back by 6 bases and J by 9 bases. The CDR3 is made up of 11 amino acids. CDR3 coding DNA: TGTGCCAGCAGGGGAGGGCTTGAGCAGTTCTTC. It encodes CASRGGLEQFF.

The chain carries TRBV19 and TRBJ2-5; 13 bases map to TRBD2. Losses at the gene ends were 5 bases for V and 5 bases for J; bases not matched to a gene: 8. The CDR3 runs to 16 residues. Germline V gene lookup returns CDR1 LNHDA and CDR2 SQIVND (reference sequence). The CDR3 DNA reads TGTGCCAGTAGTTCTGGACTAGCGGGAGTGGGGGAGACCCAGTACTTC. It encodes CASSSGLAGVGETQYF.

The chain has TRBV11-2 and TRBJ2-5; D uncertain. There are 13 residues in the CDR3. V dropped 5 bases and J dropped 5 bases, with 12 bases sitting between them. Germline CDR1 reads SGHAT; CDR2 reads FQNNGV. The CDR3 spells CASSREGRETQYF. DNA of the CDR3: TGTGCCAGCAGCCGCGAAGGACGTGAGACCCAGTACTTC.

This clone was recorded a few times. The chain combines TRBV6-5 with TRBJ1-4; 7 nucleotides align to TRBD1. Germline CDR1 MNHEY, CDR2 SVGAGI. After removal of 2 bases from V and 10 bases from J, the junction contained 10 bases not matched to a gene. CDR3 length: 15 residues. CDR3 protein: CASSYQPGQSGKLFF. For the CDR3, the DNA is TGTGCCAGCAGTTACCAGCCGGGACAGTCAGGAAAACTGTTTTTT.

The CDR3 DNA is TGTGCCAGCCACAGGGGAGGATCCCCCTACGAGCAGTACTTC. It yields the protein CASHRGGSPYEQYF. The genes are TRBV27 and TRBJ2-7; a weak D match, TRBD1 (7 bases). Germline values: CDR1 MNHEY, CDR2 SMNVEV (reference sequence). Trimming stripped 8 bases from V and 2 bases from J, with 16 bases between. This CDR3 contains 14 residues.

This clone was counted only a few times. Distinct nucleotide sequences in the sample also encode this CDR3. The rearrangement links TRBV5-1 to TRBJ2-3; 8 positions agree with TRBD2. V shed 1 base, J shed 3 bases, and the junction held 1 base outside the gene matches. The CDR3 consists of 14 residues. The V gene's germline CDR1 is SGHRS and CDR2 YFSETQ. CDR3 in DNA: TGCGCCAGCAGCTTGTCTAGCGGGACAGATACGCAGTATTTT. Its translation is CASSLSSGTDTQYF.

The chain is built from TRBV7-9 and TRBJ2-1; 9 nucleotides match TRBD2. The CDR3 contains 15 residues. CDR1 is SEHNR, CDR2 FQNEAQ, per germline (reference sequence). J was trimmed by 8 bases and V by 3 bases; bases with no gene match: 8. CDR3 nucleotide sequence: TGTGCCAGCAGCTTCTTTGGAGCGGGAGGATATGAGCAGTTCTTC. Translation gives CASSFFGAGGYEQFF. Full variable domain (remainder filled in from reference TRBV7-9 and TRBJ2-1): DTGVSQNPRHKITKRGQNVTFRCDPISEHNRLYWYRQTLGQGPEFLTYFQNEAQLEKSRLLSDRFSAERPKGSFSTLEIQRTEQGDSAMYLCASSFFGAGGYEQFFGPGTRLTVL.

The V gene is TRBV4-3, the J gene TRBJ2-1; 13 bases align to TRBD2. This CDR3 has 17 residues. CDR1 LGHNA and CDR2 YSLEER come from the germline V gene. Unmatched junction bases numbered 10, after V lost 4 bases and J lost 7 bases. The CDR3 region has the DNA TGCGCCAGCAGCCTATTAATAGGACTAGCGGGAGAGAATGAGCAGTTCTTC. Its protein is CASSLLIGLAGENEQFF.

This chain links TRBV4-3 with TRBJ2-5; 8 nucleotides match TRBD2. The CDR3 contains 17 residues. Germline V gives CDR1 LGHNA, CDR2 YSLEER. Trimming at V came to 0 bases and at J to 4 bases, leaving 10 bases not matched to a gene. The CDR3 loop reads CASSQDRAGVGAETQYF. The CDR3, as DNA: TGCGCCAGCAGCCAAGATCGAGCGGGAGTCGGGGCAGAGACCCAGTACTTC.

The chain links TRBV5-4 to TRBJ1-2; 7 bases are shared with TRBD1. This CDR3 contains 14 residues. In germline, CDR1 is SGHNT, CDR2 YYREEE (reference sequence). V gave up 4 bases and J gave up 1 base; unmatched junction bases: 4. The CDR3 protein is CASSSRDSNYGYTF. The DNA of the CDR3 is TGTGCCAGCAGCAGCCGGGACAGTAACTATGGCTACACCTTC. The complete variable domain, with remaining parts taken from reference TRBV5-4 and TRBJ1-2, reads ETGVTQSPTHLIKTRGQQVTLRCSSQSGHNTVSWYQQALGQGPQFIFQYYREEENGRGNFPPRFSGLQFPNYSSELNVNALELDDSALYLCASSSRDSNYGYTFGSGTRLTVV.

The chain couples TRBV13 to TRBJ2-1; 9 bases match TRBD2. The CDR3 length is 18 residues. The germline CDR1 and CDR2 sequences are PRHDT and FYEKMQ (reference sequence). V shed 4 bases, J shed 6 bases, and the junction held 16 bases outside the gene matches. As DNA, the CDR3 is TGTGCCAGCAGCTCTACCCTGAGACTAGCGGAGGGTGGCAATGAGCAGTTCTTC. As protein: CASSSTLRLAEGGNEQFF.

V gene TRBV6-1 combines with J gene TRBJ2-5; 13 bases align to TRBD2. CDR1 is MNHNS and CDR2 is SASEGT in the germline V gene. The CDR3 has 19 residues. J lost 4 bases, V lost 2 bases, and 13 bases had no gene match. CDR3 protein: CASSEPALLAGGPRETQYF. The CDR3 DNA follows: TGTGCCAGCAGTGAACCTGCTTTACTAGCGGGAGGGCCTCGAGAGACCCAGTACTTC.

The V gene is TRBV19, the J gene TRBJ1-1; D not certain. CDR1 is LNHDA, CDR2 SQIVND, per germline (reference sequence). The CDR3 spans 12 residues. V was pared by 1 base and J by 3 bases, with 3 bases between. The CDR3 nucleotides are TGTGCCAGTAGTATAGCTGACACTGAAGCTTTCTTT. Its protein is CASSIADTEAFF.

This rearrangement joins TRBV9 to TRBJ2-3; the D call may be TRBD1 or TRBD2 (7 bases each). Germline loops: CDR1 SGDLS, CDR2 YYNGEE. Trimming left V 4 bases short and J 0 bases short, with 15 bases between. The CDR3 runs 16 residues. The CDR3 region has the DNA TGTGCCAGCAGCCCCCGACAGGGAGGGAGCACAGATACGCAGTATTTT. This codes for CASSPRQGGSTDTQYF.

The chain recombines TRBV2 with TRBJ1-2; 9 bases are a match to TRBD1. V shed 4 bases and J 8 bases; nucleotides not matched to a gene: 8. The V gene's germline CDR1 is SNHLY and CDR2 FYNNEI. This CDR3 has 14 residues. The CDR3 DNA follows: TGTGCCAGCAGTGGGGGACAGGGATTTTACGGCTACACCTTC. Its translation is CASSGGQGFYGYTF.

The chain employs TRBV27 and TRBJ2-2, with 10 bases identical to TRBD1. J was trimmed by 5 bases and V by 7 bases; bases with no gene match: 16. Germline V gene lookup returns CDR1 MNHEY and CDR2 SMNVEV (reference sequence). The CDR3 contains 18 residues. In DNA, the CDR3 is TGTGCCAGCACCTTACGAGCCGGGACAGGGGTTTTGACCGGGGAGCTGTTTTTT. It encodes CASTLRAGTGVLTGELFF.

The V and J genes are TRBV5-1 and TRBJ1-4; D gene uncertain. Germline V gives CDR1 SGHRS, CDR2 YFSETQ. The CDR3 spans 12 residues. Trimming shortened V by 3 bases and J by 7 bases, and 7 bases separated the two germline ends. DNA of the CDR3: TGCGCCAGCAGCTCCCAAGGTGAAAAACTGTTTTTT. Translating it yields CASSSQGEKLFF.

The chain joins TRBV28 to TRBJ1-2; D not resolved. Trimming removed 4 bases from V and 3 bases from J, with 15 bases in between. This CDR3 has 15 residues. Germline CDR1 and CDR2: MDHEN and SYDVKM. The CDR3 DNA is TGTGCCAGCAGTTCTCTCCGCCGGAACTACTATGGCTACACCTTC. As protein: CASSSLRRNYYGYTF.

The rearrangement links TRBV7-8 to TRBJ2-2, with TRBD2 matching over 7 bases. From germline, CDR1 is SGHVS and CDR2 FQNEAQ. CDR3 length equals 17 residues. V shed 4 bases, J shed 1 base, and the junction held 9 bases outside the gene matches. The CDR3 loop reads CASSSNRDYQNTGELFF. The DNA of the CDR3 is TGTGCCAGCAGCTCCAACCGGGACTACCAGAACACCGGGGAGCTGTTTTTT.

The rearrangement joins TRBV30 to TRBJ2-1, with D perhaps TRBD1 or TRBD2 (5 bases each). The CDR3 length is 14 residues. Deletions cut 2 bases from V and 1 base from J, with 9 bases between. CDR1 and CDR2 (germline): GTSNPN, SVGIG (reference sequence). In DNA form, the CDR3 reads TGTGCCTGGAGTCGAGGGGATTCCTACAATGAGCAGTTCTTC. This encodes CAWSRGDSYNEQFF.

This clone appeared a single time. The chain combines TRBV27 with TRBJ1-1; the D gene is possibly TRBD1 (5 bases). Per germline, CDR1 MNHEY and CDR2 SMNVEV (reference sequence). The V gene lost 5 bases and the J gene lost 3 bases, with 13 bases spanning the gap. The CDR3 spans 14 residues. CDR3 nucleotides: TGTGCCAGCAGTCCAGGGACTGGGGACACTGAAGCTTTCTTT. It codes for CASSPGTGDTEAFF.

Only a few counts were recorded for this clone. V and J are TRBV6-5 and TRBJ2-3; 8 nucleotides agree with TRBD1. Germline V CDR1 and CDR2: MNHEY, SVGAGI. J was trimmed by 1 base and V by 6 bases; bases with no gene match: 6. This CDR3 is 15 amino acids long. As DNA, the CDR3 is TGTGCCAGCAGGGTACAGGGGGTCGGCACAGATACGCAGTATTTT. Translated: CASRVQGVGTDTQYF.

This clone came up a few times. This chain uses TRBV6-5 with TRBJ2-7; D is undetermined. Germline lookup yields CDR1 MNHEY and CDR2 SVGAGI. CDR3 length: 13 amino acids. V was clipped by 8 bases and J by 4 bases, with 15 bases between them. The DNA of the CDR3 is TGTGCCAGCTCCTTAAAATCCCCTTACGAGCAGTACTTC. Protein product: CASSLKSPYEQYF.